The source of this T cell receptor beta chain is a study of T cells in Graves' hyperthyroidism and ophthalmopathy. The study, taken as a whole, reports: Onset of ophthalmopathy came a median roughly 6.4 months after the model predicted it. Most clonotypes expanded in thyroid above 0.001 were likewise present in blood.

This clonotype was counted between two and nine times. Its antigen is not identified. The ends were cut back, 0 bases at V and 3 bases at J, with 3 bases in the middle. Per the germline V gene, CDR1 is MNHEY and CDR2 is SMNVEV (reference sequence). The CDR3 is made up of 13 amino acids. It was considered stable Graves' hyperthyroidism when ophthalmopathy did not progress within 18 months. Amplification targeted TCR beta CDR3 regions from RNA transcripts. HTBI primers were employed in a first-round RT-PCR of the TCR CDR3. TCRdb recomputed calls from the multiplex PCR reads with MiXCR, one row per CDR3 protein. The sample shows around 300,000 distinct CDR3 sequences, about 13% of them seen only once.

Source material: blood. This TCR came from a woman aged 35 to 49 with Graves' hyperthyroidism. The chain is built from TRBV27 and TRBJ2-4; D ambiguous. The CDR3 loop reads CASSLSGKNIQYF. The CDR3 DNA reads as TGTGCCAGCAGTTTATCTGGCAAAAACATTCAGTACTTC.